The rows below give T cell receptor beta chains drawn from one sample of a study of human T cells and chemical hapten exposure. MiXCR, run by TCRdb on the RACE reads, gives a single entry per CDR3 protein. The table records roughly 380,000 distinct CDR3 sequences, roughly 4.8% of them present only once. The sample consisted of whole blood, taken in connection with sensitization to the hapten diphenylcyclopropenone (DPC). The receptors were gathered from a woman aged 50 to 60 with alopecia areata. Some clones in this sample may be carry-over from other donors' samples. Both conserved end residues are part of each CDR3. D genes are given only for firm matches. Clone size, where shown, is once, few, many, or a class for clones that have expanded.

j_call | d_call | clone_size | v_call | cdr3_nt | cdr3_aa
TRBJ2-3 | - | many | TRBV18 | TGTGCCAGCTCACCATCGAGACTCCAGCTTAATACGCAGTATTTT | CASSPSRLQLNTQYF
TRBJ2-3 | - | many | TRBV20-1 | TGCAGTGCTCCAAAAAGGGGAGGCACAGATACGCAGTATTTT | CSAPKRGGTDTQYF
TRBJ1-5 | - | many | TRBV12-3/TRBV12-4 | TGTGCCAGCAGTCGGACGGTTGCTCAGCCCCAGCATTTT | CASSRTVAQPQHF
TRBJ1-1 | - | many | TRBV6-2/TRBV6-3 | TGTGCCAGCAGTTACACGGCCGTGAACACTGAAGCTTTCTTT | CASSYTAVNTEAFF
TRBJ2-1 | TRBD2 | many | TRBV12-3/TRBV12-4 | TGTGCCAGCAGTAACCCTAGCGGGGGACGCAATGAGCAGTTCTTC | CASSNPSGGRNEQFF
TRBJ1-1 | - | many | TRBV30 | TGTGCCTGGGGAGCGAAGGGTGCTTACACTGAAGCTTTCTTT | CAWGAKGAYTEAFF
TRBJ2-1 | - | few | TRBV28 | TGTGCCAGCAGCGGTCTAGCACACGGGAATGAGCAGTTCTTC | CASSGLAHGNEQFF
TRBJ1-5 | - | few | TRBV25-1 | TGTGCCAGCAGTGAAGGGCTACAGCCCCAGCATTTT | CASSEGLQPQHF
TRBJ2-3 | TRBD2 | few | TRBV6-5 | TGTGCCACCCGGACTAGCGGGGGGCAGGGAGATACGCAGTATTTT | CATRTSGGQGDTQYF
TRBJ2-2 | TRBD1 | few | TRBV12-3/TRBV12-4 | TGTGCCAGCAGGCCCGGGACAGGTCCTTATACCGGGGAGCTGTTTTTT | CASRPGTGPYTGELFF
TRBJ2-1 | TRBD2 | - | TRBV3-1 | TGTGCCAGCAGGAAGCCGGGAGGGCGTGGTGAGCAGTTCTTC | CASRKPGGRGEQFF
TRBJ2-3 | - | few | TRBV9 | TGTGCCAGCAGCCCAGTACTTACCACAGATACGCAGTATTTT | CASSPVLTTDTQYF
TRBJ1-1 | - | many | TRBV4-2 | TGTGCCAGCAGCCAAGATGGGAGGGGTAGGACTGAAGCTTTCTTT | CASSQDGRGRTEAFF
TRBJ2-7 | - | - | TRBV20-1 | TGCAGTGCTAGCGGCAGGGCCACGTACGAGCAGTACTTC | CSASGRATYEQYF
TRBJ1-5 | - | - | TRBV23-1 | TGCGCCAGCAGTCAATGGGGGGGCAGGCAGCCCCAGCATTTT | CASSQWGGRQPQHF
TRBJ1-4 | TRBD1 | many | TRBV12-3/TRBV12-4 | TGTGCCAGCAGTTCCAGGACAGGGGCAGGTGAAAAACTGTTTTTT | CASSSRTGAGEKLFF
TRBJ1-5 | - | many | TRBV12-3/TRBV12-4 | TGTGCCAGCAGTTTATACAGGGCGGTTCAGCATTTT | CASSLYRAVQHF
TRBJ2-1 | TRBD2 | many | TRBV19 | TGTGCCAGTAGGGGGACTAGCGGGAGTGAAAATAATGAGCAGTTCTTC | CASRGTSGSENNEQFF
TRBJ1-5 | - | many | TRBV6-1 | TGTGCCAGCAGCCTCGGCCCCCTACGACAGCCCCAGCATTTT | CASSLGPLRQPQHF
TRBJ2-3 | TRBD2 | - | TRBV7-9 | TGTGCCAGCAGCTCCCACCGGGGGGGCACAGATACGCAGTATTTT | CASSSHRGGTDTQYF
TRBJ1-1 | - | many | TRBV12-3/TRBV12-4 | TGTGCCAGCAGTTTAGAAGGGACCTTGAACACTGAAGCTTTCTTT | CASSLEGTLNTEAFF
TRBJ1-5 | - | few | TRBV7-9 | TGTGCCAGCAGCTGGGGGGGGCCCCAGCATTTT | CASSWGGPQHF
TRBJ1-1 | - | many | TRBV6-2/TRBV6-3 | TGTGCCAGCAGTCGTGGGTCCTCCCGAGGAGCTTTCTTT | CASSRGSSRGAFF
TRBJ1-4 | TRBD1 | many | TRBV5-5 | TGTGCCAGCAGCCCAGAGAGATACAGGGGCACTGAAAAACTGTTTTTT | CASSPERYRGTEKLFF
TRBJ1-5 | TRBD1 | - | TRBV6-1 | TGTGCCAGCAGTACAGGGGGCGGTTATCAGCCCCAGCATTTT | CASSTGGGYQPQHF
TRBJ1-4 | - | many | TRBV6-5 | TGTGCCAGCAGGGAGGGGTGGGCTAATGAAAAACTGTTTTTT | CASREGWANEKLFF
TRBJ2-1 | - | - | TRBV6-1 | TGTGCCAGCAGTGAAGCGCCTTTCAATGAGCAGTTCTTC | CASSEAPFNEQFF
TRBJ1-6 | - | many | TRBV20-1 | TGCAGTGCTATCGACGGGAGGGACACGGGTAATTCACCCCTCCACTTT | CSAIDGRDTGNSPLHF
TRBJ2-3 | - | - | TRBV6-2/TRBV6-3 | TGTGCCAGCAGTTACACCCCAGGGGCGGGGGTAAATACGCAGTATTTT | CASSYTPGAGVNTQYF
TRBJ1-1 | - | few | TRBV29-1 | TGCAGCGTTGAAAACGTAGACAGGACTAACACTGAAGCTTTCTTT | CSVENVDRTNTEAFF
TRBJ1-1 | - | few | TRBV14 | TGTGCCAGCAGCCAAGAAACGAGGGTCGGGGCTTTCTTT | CASSQETRVGAFF
TRBJ1-2 | - | few | TRBV7-2 | TGTGCCAGCAGCTTAGACCGATTGAACTATGGCTACACCTTC | CASSLDRLNYGYTF
TRBJ1-5 | - | few | TRBV7-8 | TGTGCCAGCAGCTGGAGACAGGATAGCAATCAGCCCCAGCATTTT | CASSWRQDSNQPQHF
TRBJ2-3 | - | - | TRBV9 | TGTGCCAGCAGCGTAGTGGGGGGCGACACAGATACGCAGTATTTT | CASSVVGGDTDTQYF
TRBJ1-6 | - | many | TRBV18 | TGTGCCAGCTCACCACAAGGGTCAAATTCACCCCTCCACTTT | CASSPQGSNSPLHF
TRBJ2-7 | - | many | TRBV12-3/TRBV12-4 | TGTGCCAGCAGTTTAGGAGGAGGGGGCTGGTCGGGGGAGCAGTACTTC | CASSLGGGGWSGEQYF
TRBJ2-3 | - | few | TRBV29-1 | TGCAGCGTTTACAGGGCAGATACGCAGTATTTT | CSVYRADTQYF
TRBJ2-6 | - | few | TRBV6-5 | TGTGCCAGCAGTCAACCCAGGGAGCCAGGGGCCAACGTCCTGACTTTC | CASSQPREPGANVLTF
TRBJ2-7 | - | many | TRBV24-1 | TGTGCCACCAGTGAAGGGACACTCTACTACGAGCAGTACTTC | CATSEGTLYYEQYF
TRBJ2-3 | - | many | TRBV10-2 | TGCGCCAGCAGTGAGTCTTTGGGGGGTGGAGATACGCAGTATTTT | CASSESLGGGDTQYF
TRBJ1-5 | - | - | TRBV20-1 | TGCAGTGCTAGAGATTACAGGGGCAATCAGCCCCAGCATTTT | CSARDYRGNQPQHF
TRBJ2-7 | TRBD1 | - | TRBV9 | TGTGCCAGCAGCGTAGCAGGGACAGGGGGTGGCGAGCAGTACTTC | CASSVAGTGGGEQYF
TRBJ1-2 | - | - | TRBV6-5 | TGTGCCACCCGTCAAGATGCTGGCTACACCTTC | CATRQDAGYTF